This TCR beta chain was recorded in a study of blood T cell repertoires in COVID-19. Study-level information: Samples representing acute and convalescent COVID-19 were sourced from the United States, Italy and Spain. In each case, the material was cDNA or gDNA derived from T cells, B-cell-depleted T cells, or PBMCs.

Authors' methods: Nucleated cell counts were estimated from reference gene primer amplification. Data came from immunoSEQ multiplex PCR; TCRdb stores just in-frame clones and leaves some out. V and J calls and clone size are copied from that table; D and trimming were computed from the DNA. Here the sample spans around 200,000 clones, around 90% being singletons. J was trimmed by 7 bases and V by 7 bases; bases with no gene match: 12. CDR1 and CDR2 (germline): LNHDA, SQIVND (reference sequence). This CDR3 region has 15 residues. The chain has TRBV19 and TRBJ1-2, with TRBD1 identical over 10 bases. This TCR was sampled from a man between 35 and 55 years old with active or convalescent COVID-19. Sequencing used peripheral blood. The CDR3 DNA follows: TGTGCCAGTACGCGGGGACAGGGGACGTTTCGTGGCTACACCTTC. This sequence encodes CASTRGQGTFRGYTF. The entire variable domain, with the rest obtained from reference TRBV19 and TRBJ1-2, is as follows: DGGITQSPKYLFRKEGQNVTLSCEQNLNHDAMYWYRQDPGQGLRLIYYSQIVNDFQKGDIAEGYSVSREKKESFPLTVTSAQKNPTAFYLCASTRGQGTFRGYTFGSGTRLTVV.